The next 14 T cell receptor beta chains were all read from a single sample in a study of cytomegalovirus exposure and HLA in healthy donors. PCR employed 60 Vbeta and 13 Jbeta primers. Sequenced by immunoSEQ multiplex PCR; TCRdb stores in-frame clones only, minus some. The table lists 100,000 to 120,000 clones, around 79% of them singletons. The sequenced material came from PBMCs. The receptors shown here come from a woman aged 25-40 years in good health and CMV-seronegative.

CDR3 sequence reads: CASSFLRQTYEQYF. The CDR3 nucleotides are TGTGCCAGCAGTTTTCTTCGACAGACCTACGAGCAGTACTTC. The chain couples TRBV28 to TRBJ2-7; D might be TRBD1 (5 bases). The V gene lost 3 bases and the J gene lost 2 bases, with 11 bases spanning the gap. The germline V gene encodes CDR1 MDHEN and CDR2 SYDVKM. This CDR3 region has 14 residues.

V and J are TRBV4-3 and TRBJ1-2, with D possibly matching TRBD1 (6 bases). Trimming removed 1 base at V and 2 bases at J, with 11 bases between. Germline CDR1 and CDR2: LGHNA and YSLEER. CDR3 size: 15 residues. CDR3 residues: CASSQATGPNYGYTF. The CDR3 DNA is TGCGCCAGCAGCCAAGCCACAGGGCCCAACTATGGCTACACCTTC.

The J gene is TRBJ1-2, the V gene TRBV4-2, with D tentatively TRBD1 (6 bases). This CDR3 is built from 14 residues. V shed 2 bases and J shed 1 base, with 8 bases lying between them. Germline V CDR1 and CDR2: LGHNA, YNFKEQ. The CDR3 DNA reads as TGTGCCAGCAGCCAATCAGGGGTTAACTATGGCTACACCTTC. Its translation is CASSQSGVNYGYTF.

The chain couples TRBV18 to TRBJ2-5, with a tentative D call TRBD1 (6 bases). The length of the CDR3 is 15 residues. Trimming removed 0 bases from V and 0 bases from J, with 8 bases in between. CDR1 and CDR2 from the germline V gene are KGHSH and LQKENI. CDR3 residues: CASSPPAGDQETQYF. Written as DNA, the CDR3 is TGTGCCAGCTCACCACCGGCAGGGGACCAAGAGACCCAGTACTTC.

The V and J genes are TRBV6-5 and TRBJ1-5; 10 bases line up with TRBD1. J gave up 7 bases and V 2 bases, and 2 bases lay outside the gene matches. The CDR3 is 14 residues long. Germline lookup yields CDR1 MNHEY and CDR2 SVGAGI. The CDR3 coding sequence is TGTGCCAGCAGTTACGGGACAGGGGACCAGCCCCAGCATTTT. This gives the protein CASSYGTGDQPQHF.

The rearrangement links TRBV7-9 to TRBJ2-2, with D tentatively TRBD1 (5 bases). The CDR3 extends over 14 amino acids. V lost 6 bases, J lost 1 base, and 9 bases lay in between. Germline CDR1 SEHNR, CDR2 FQNEAQ (reference sequence). The CDR3 bases are TGTGCCAGCAGATGGGGCGGGAACACCGGGGAGCTGTTTTTT. Translation gives CASRWGGNTGELFF.

This clone was seen a few times. The chain has TRBV5-4 and TRBJ1-6, with D possibly TRBD1 on 5 matching bases. The CDR3 is 18 amino acids. V gave up 6 bases and J gave up 4 bases, with 23 bases separating them. Germline V gene data show CDR1 as SGHNT and CDR2 as YYREEE (reference sequence). CDR3 amino acids: CASTLRSSWGGYNSPLHF. Written as DNA, the CDR3 is TGTGCCAGCACACTCCGAAGTTCCTGGGGGGGATATAATTCACCCCTCCACTTT. The full variable domain, completed using reference TRBV5-4 and TRBJ1-6, is ETGVTQSPTHLIKTRGQQVTLRCSSQSGHNTVSWYQQALGQGPQFIFQYYREEENGRGNFPPRFSGLQFPNYSSELNVNALELDDSALYLCASTLRSSWGGYNSPLHFGNGTRLTVT.

This clone came up once. This rearrangement joins TRBV4-3 to TRBJ2-1; unclear D gene. Looked up from germline, CDR1 is LGHNA and CDR2 is YSLEER. Trimming stripped 0 bases from V and 4 bases from J, with 10 bases between. The CDR3 has 15 amino acids. The CDR3 nucleotides read TGCGCCAGCAGCCAAGATTACGGTCCGTACAATGAGCAGTTCTTC. It translates to CASSQDYGPYNEQFF.

This sequence joins TRBV13 and TRBJ2-1; 11 bases are a match to TRBD2. The CDR3 is made up of 15 amino acids. Germline lookup yields CDR1 PRHDT and CDR2 FYEKMQ (reference sequence). V shed 7 bases, J shed 9 bases, and the junction held 11 bases outside the gene matches. The CDR3 sequence: CASMGSGGARFEQFF. In DNA form, the CDR3 reads TGTGCCAGCATGGGTAGCGGGGGGGCTCGTTTTGAGCAGTTCTTC. The entire variable domain, with the rest obtained from reference TRBV13 and TRBJ2-1, is as follows: AAGVIQSPRHLIKEKRETATLKCYPIPRHDTVYWYQQGPGQDPQFLISFYEKMQSDKGSIPDRFSAQQFSDYHSELNMSSLELGDSALYFCASMGSGGARFEQFFGPGTRLTVL.

Only a few counts were recorded for this clone. The chain employs TRBV9 and TRBJ2-1; a possible D gene is TRBD2 (9 bases). Germline lookup yields CDR1 SGDLS and CDR2 YYNGEE. This CDR3 region has 20 residues. Trimming stripped 0 bases from V and 2 bases from J, with 24 bases between. The CDR3 loop reads CASSVAETSGLRGPYNEQFF. The CDR3 DNA sequence: TGTGCCAGCAGCGTAGCAGAGACTAGCGGCCTCAGGGGGCCCTACAATGAGCAGTTCTTC.

This chain connects TRBV6-5 to TRBJ2-7; D is perhaps TRBD2 (7 bases). The CDR3 is 15 residues long. V gave up 5 bases and J gave up 0 bases, with 14 bases separating them. Germline-derived CDR1 and CDR2 are MNHEY and SVGAGI. The CDR3 bases are TGTGCCAGCAGTCCGAGGGGGGAGGGCTCCTACGAGCAGTACTTC. Translating gives CASSPRGEGSYEQYF.

Concerning this clone itself: At one end, the junction sequence differs from germline, possibly due to a read error. The rearrangement joins TRBV5-4 to TRBJ2-1, with 10 bases that match TRBD2. The germline gives CDR1 SGHNT, CDR2 YYREEE (reference sequence). This CDR3 contains 16 residues. This CDR3 reads CASGLAVAGGDDEQFF. DNA of the CDR3: TGTGCCAGCGGCTTGGCCGTAGCGGGGGGTGACGATGAGCAGTTCTTC.

The CDR3 reads CATLSTTGGAAGELFF. For the CDR3, the DNA is TGTGCCACCCTCAGTACGACAGGGGGCGCCGCCGGGGAGCTGTTTTTT. This sequence joins TRBV6-4 and TRBJ2-2; 10 nucleotides match TRBD1. J lost 6 bases, V lost 10 bases, and 14 bases had no gene match. CDR1 and CDR2 from the germline V gene are MRHNA and SNTAGT. The CDR3 extends over 16 amino acids.

The chain uses TRBV7-2 and TRBJ2-7; D possibly corresponds to TRBD1 (6 bases). In germline, CDR1 is SGHTA, CDR2 FQGNSA. CDR3 size: 17 residues. V was pared by 1 base and J by 4 bases, with 20 bases between. CDR3 residues: CASSLVPVDRNFYEQYF. The CDR3 DNA is TGTGCCAGCAGCTTAGTTCCGGTGGACAGAAACTTTTACGAGCAGTACTTC. The full variable domain, with the rest looked up from reference TRBV7-2 and TRBJ2-7, is GAGVSQSPSNKVTEKGKDVELRCDPISGHTALYWYRQSLGQGLEFLIYFQGNSAPDKSGLPSDRFSAERTGGSVSTLTIQRTQQEDSAVYLCASSLVPVDRNFYEQYFGPGTRLTVT.